The rows below give T cell receptor beta chains drawn from one sample of a study of OX40 agonist ivuxolimab in advanced cancers. The assay was immunoSEQ multiplex PCR, and TCRdb's table has in-frame clones only and misses some. Among fewer than 30,000 clones listed, 84% were seen once. The input for sequencing was CD4+ or CD8+ T cells sorted from blood, taken in a trial of the OX40 agonist ivuxolimab. All receptors come from an adult with an advanced solid tumor such as melanoma, head and neck, liver or kidney cancer. CDR3s include the opening cysteine and the closing phenylalanine or tryptophan. A D gene is named only where the DNA matches it firmly. Only part of the rows carry a size: once, few, many, or a class if the clone is expanded.

V,size,D,J,DNA,CDR3
TRBV5-1,NA,TRBD1,TRBJ2-7,TGCGCCAGCAGCTCGACAGGGGTTGAGTACGAGCAGTACTTC,CASSSTGVEYEQYF
TRBV11-2,NA,NA,TRBJ2-5,TGTGCCAGCAGCTTAGATCCAGGGCGCGTAGAGACCCAGTACTTC,CASSLDPGRVETQYF
TRBV6-5,NA,NA,TRBJ2-1,TGTGCCAGCAAGGATAGCAATGAGCAGTTCTTC,CASKDSNEQFF
TRBV28,NA,TRBD1,TRBJ2-1,TGTGCCAGCAGCACGGGGACAGGGGGCTCCTCCTACAATGAGCAGTTCTTC,CASSTGTGGSSYNEQFF
TRBV4-3,NA,TRBD1,TRBJ1-1,TGCGCCAGCAGCCCCGGGACAGGGAGTACTGAAGCTTTCTTT,CASSPGTGSTEAFF
TRBV4-1,NA,NA,TRBJ1-1,TGCGCCAGCAGCCAAGGTACGAGCACTGAAGCTTTCTTT,CASSQGTSTEAFF
TRBV7-9,few,NA,TRBJ1-1,TGTGCCAGCAGCCCGGGGAGGGGCACTGAAGCTTTCTTT,CASSPGRGTEAFF
TRBV13,NA,TRBD1,TRBJ2-7,TGTGCCAGCAGCTCCAGGGACAGGACCATCCTCTTC,CASSSRDRTILF
TRBV6-5,few,TRBD1,TRBJ2-7,TGTGCCAGCAGTTACTCCGGGACAGGGTCCAACGAGCAGTACTTC,CASSYSGTGSNEQYF
TRBV25-1,once,NA,TRBJ2-2,TGTGCCAGCAGTGACCCTCCCGGGGAGCTGTTTTTT,CASSDPPGELFF
TRBV11-2,NA,NA,TRBJ2-3,TGTGCCAGCAGCCTGAGAAGCACAGATACGCAGTATTTT,CASSLRSTDTQYF
TRBV5-4,NA,TRBD1,TRBJ2-5,TGTGCCAGCAGCTTGGTGTCCGGGACAGGGGTAGGTGAGACCCAGTACTTC,CASSLVSGTGVGETQYF
TRBV6-5,NA,NA,TRBJ1-2,TGTGCCAGCAGTTATGGGGGGCGGTGGTATGGCTACACCTTC,CASSYGGRWYGYTF
TRBV19,few,NA,TRBJ2-3,TGTGCCAGTAGTGTCCTCTTATCAGATACGCAGTATTTT,CASSVLLSDTQYF
TRBV5-4,NA,TRBD1,TRBJ1-4,TGTGCCAGCAGCGCAGGGGGTGAAAAACTGTTTTTT,CASSAGGEKLFF
TRBV5-4,few,NA,TRBJ1-1,TGTGCCAGCAGCTTCGAGAACACTGAAGCTTTCTTT,CASSFENTEAFF
TRBV19,NA,NA,TRBJ1-6,TGTGCCAGTAGTATCGGCGGGCCTGGTTCACCCCTCCACTTT,CASSIGGPGSPLHF
TRBV7-8,NA,TRBD1,TRBJ1-3,TGTGCCAGCAGCCTCTCCGGGACAGCTGGAAACACCATATATTTT,CASSLSGTAGNTIYF
TRBV5-6,NA,NA,TRBJ2-5,TGTGCCAGCAGCCTTGGAGCGTTTAGGACCCAGTACTTC,CASSLGAFRTQYF
TRBV11-2,NA,TRBD2,TRBJ2-5,TGTGCCAGCAGCTTCCAGCCCCCGACTAGCGGGGTGGAGACCCAGTACTTC,CASSFQPPTSGVETQYF
TRBV18,NA,TRBD1,TRBJ1-5,TGTGCCAGCTCACCACCTCCAGGGGGCATCAATCAGCCCCAGCATTTT,CASSPPPGGINQPQHF
TRBV19,NA,NA,TRBJ2-7,TGTGCCAGTAGTATAGGGCAGATCCACTACGAGCAGTACTTC,CASSIGQIHYEQYF
TRBV27,NA,NA,TRBJ2-2,TGTGCCACCCTCGGGCCTAGCTTTAACACCGGGGAGCTGTTTTTT,CATLGPSFNTGELFF
TRBV5-6,NA,TRBD1,TRBJ1-4,TGTGCCAGCAGCGCAGGGGGTGAAAAACTGTTTTTT,CASSAGGEKLFF
TRBV7-8,NA,NA,TRBJ2-5,TGTGCCAGCAGTTATCACCCCGGAGGGGAGACCCAGTACTTC,CASSYHPGGETQYF
TRBV7-9,once,TRBD1,TRBJ2-7,TGTGCCAGCAGCGAAGACAGGGGGCCTACCTACGAGCAGTACTTC,CASSEDRGPTYEQYF
TRBV10-3,NA,TRBD1,TRBJ1-2,TGTGCCATCAGGCGGGCCCGGGACAGGCAGGACCTCTATGGCTACACCTTC,CAIRRARDRQDLYGYTF
TRBV25-1,NA,NA,TRBJ2-7,TGTGCCAGCAGTGAATCGGGGGACATTAAATACGAGCAGTACTTC,CASSESGDIKYEQYF
TRBV2,once,TRBD2,TRBJ2-5,TGTGCCAGCAGTGAAAGGGTGGGACTAGGGGCTGGGACCCAGTACTTC,CASSERVGLGAGTQYF
TRBV14,NA,NA,TRBJ2-5,TGTGCCAGCAGCCAAGATCCTGCAGGGTTCGACCAAGAGACCCAGTACTTC,CASSQDPAGFDQETQYF
TRBV9,NA,TRBD1,TRBJ2-7,TGTGCCAGCAGCGTTGGACAGGTCAGCTCCTACGAGCAGTACTTC,CASSVGQVSSYEQYF
TRBV5-1,NA,TRBD1,TRBJ1-6,TGCGCCAGCAGCCCGACAGGGGCCAATTCACCCCTCCACTTT,CASSPTGANSPLHF
TRBV10-3,NA,TRBD2,TRBJ2-3,TGTGCCATCAGTGACCCCGGGGGGGTCACAGATACGCAGTATTTT,CAISDPGGVTDTQYF
TRBV11-2,NA,NA,TRBJ2-7,TGTGCCAGCAACGCAGCGAGCTCCTACGAGCAGTACTTC,CASNAASSYEQYF
TRBV27,NA,NA,TRBJ1-5,TGTGCCAGCAGCTCCCTTGGGGGCAATCAGCCCCAGCATTTT,CASSSLGGNQPQHF
TRBV13,NA,NA,TRBJ1-2,TGTGCCAGCAGCCCCTGGGAGGGGAACTATGGCTACACCTTC,CASSPWEGNYGYTF
TRBV2,NA,NA,TRBJ2-7,TGTGCCAGCAGGGCCGGACACTCCTACGAGCAGTACTTC,CASRAGHSYEQYF
TRBV5-1,NA,NA,TRBJ2-1,TGCGCCAGCAGTCCCGGGACCCCGGGTTACAATGAGCAGTTCTTC,CASSPGTPGYNEQFF
TRBV2,NA,NA,TRBJ1-4,TGTGCCAGCAGTGAAGCGCTGGGGACCTTTAATGAAAAACTGTTTTTT,CASSEALGTFNEKLFF
TRBV15,NA,TRBD1,TRBJ1-3,TGTGCCACCAGCACCGGACAGGGGGGAAACACCATATATTTT,CATSTGQGGNTIYF
TRBV5-5,NA,NA,TRBJ1-5,TGTGCCAGCAGCTTGGATGGGGGTCTGGGACAGCCCCAGCATTTT,CASSLDGGLGQPQHF
TRBV27,NA,NA,TRBJ2-1,TGTGCCAGCATACGGGGGAATGAGCAGTTCTTC,CASIRGNEQFF
TRBV7-9,NA,NA,TRBJ1-4,TGTGCCAGCAGCTCCCGGGTGGGTAATGAAAAACTGTTTTTT,CASSSRVGNEKLFF
TRBV4-1,NA,NA,TRBJ2-7,TGCGCCAGCAGCCAAGCTCCGACGGGTTCCTACGAGCAGTACTTC,CASSQAPTGSYEQYF
TRBV7-9,NA,NA,TRBJ1-1,TGTGCCAGCAGCTTAGAATCTGTACGGGGAACTGAAGCTTTCTTT,CASSLESVRGTEAFF
TRBV27,NA,TRBD1,TRBJ2-7,TGTGCCAGCAGTCCGACAGGGACCATCTACGAGCAGTACTTC,CASSPTGTIYEQYF
TRBV10-2,NA,NA,TRBJ2-6,TGCGCCAGCAGTGGAACAGCTTCTGGGGCCAACGTCCTGACTTTC,CASSGTASGANVLTF
TRBV5-4,NA,NA,TRBJ2-5,TGTGCCAGCAGCTTGGCCGGAATACAAGAGACCCAGTACTTC,CASSLAGIQETQYF
TRBV5-5,NA,NA,TRBJ2-5,TGTGCCAGCAGCTTGGGATACTCCAGAATGGAGACCCAGTACTTC,CASSLGYSRMETQYF
TRBV7-2,NA,TRBD1,TRBJ1-5,TGTGCCAGCAGCTTAGGCCAGGGGGGTTGGAATCAGCCCCAGCATTTT,CASSLGQGGWNQPQHF
TRBV7-3,NA,TRBD2,TRBJ2-7,TGTGCCACCACCAACAGGCGGGAGCTCCTAGGAGAGCAGTACTTC,CATTNRRELLGEQYF
TRBV7-9,once,NA,TRBJ2-7,TGTGCCAGCAGCCAAATAGGCCAAGGGTCCCTATCCTACGAGCAGTACTTC,CASSQIGQGSLSYEQYF
TRBV27,NA,TRBD1,TRBJ2-3,TGTGCCAGCAGCCAGGGGGTTGCGCAGTATTTT,CASSQGVAQYF
TRBV7-6,NA,NA,TRBJ2-5,TGTGCCAGCAGCTTAGAGGGGGGAGAGACCCAGTACTTC,CASSLEGGETQYF